The clone carrying this T cell receptor (beta chain) was picked up one time. Trimming pared 2 bases from V and 4 bases from J, leaving 13 bases between. The CDR3 length is 15 residues. Germline loops: CDR1 MNHEY, CDR2 SVGAGI. Sequenced by immunoSEQ multiplex PCR; TCRdb stores in-frame clones only, minus some. The sample lists tens of thousands of clones, more than 75% occurring once. This sample was taken from a study of T cell changes during pregnancy in multiple sclerosis. The chain employs TRBV6-5 and TRBJ2-3; no clear D gene. This material consisted of CD8+ T cells from peripheral blood mononuclear cells, taken after pregnancy. This TCR was recovered from a female donor in good health, enrolled as a control in a pregnancy study. Written as DNA, the CDR3 is TGTGCCAGCAGTTACAACAGTATTCGCCCAGATACGCAGTATTTT. This gives the protein CASSYNSIRPDTQYF.